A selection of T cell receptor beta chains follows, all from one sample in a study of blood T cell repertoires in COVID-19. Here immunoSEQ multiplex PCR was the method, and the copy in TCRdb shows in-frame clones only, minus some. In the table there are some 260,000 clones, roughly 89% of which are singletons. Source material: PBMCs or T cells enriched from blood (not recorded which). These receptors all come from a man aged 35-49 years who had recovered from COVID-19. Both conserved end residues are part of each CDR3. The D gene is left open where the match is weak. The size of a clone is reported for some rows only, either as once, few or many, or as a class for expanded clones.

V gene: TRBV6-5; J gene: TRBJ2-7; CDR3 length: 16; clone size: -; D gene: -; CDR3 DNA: TGTGCCAGCAGTTCTCCGGGACTGACGCAGAGCTACGAGCAGTACTTC; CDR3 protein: CASSSPGLTQSYEQYF
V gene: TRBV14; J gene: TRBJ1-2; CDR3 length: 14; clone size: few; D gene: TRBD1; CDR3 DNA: TGTGCCAGCAGCCCCCGGACAGGGACCTATGGCTACACCTTC; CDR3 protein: CASSPRTGTYGYTF
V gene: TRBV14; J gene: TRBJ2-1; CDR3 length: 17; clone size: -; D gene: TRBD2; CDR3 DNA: TGTGCCAGCAGCCTTGGAAGGACTAGCGGGAGAAACAATGAGCAGTTCTTC; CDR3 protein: CASSLGRTSGRNNEQFF
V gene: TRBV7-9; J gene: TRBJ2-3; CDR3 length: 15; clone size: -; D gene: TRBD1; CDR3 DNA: TGTGCCAGCAGCTTAGCCTCCCCCGGGACAGGGACGCAGTATTTT; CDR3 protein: CASSLASPGTGTQYF
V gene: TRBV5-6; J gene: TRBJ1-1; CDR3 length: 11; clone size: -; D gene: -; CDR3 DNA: TGTGCCAGCAGCCAAGGGGCTGAAGCTTTCTTT; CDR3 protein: CASSQGAEAFF
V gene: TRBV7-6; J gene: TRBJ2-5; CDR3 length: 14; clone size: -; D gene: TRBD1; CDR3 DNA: TGTGCCAGCAGCTTAGCGGGACAGGGGGAGACCCAGTACTTC; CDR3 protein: CASSLAGQGETQYF
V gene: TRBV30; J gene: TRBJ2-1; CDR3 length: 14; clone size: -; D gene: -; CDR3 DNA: TGTGCCTGGAGTAGTAACTTGGGAGCCAATGAGCAGTTCTTC; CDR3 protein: CAWSSNLGANEQFF
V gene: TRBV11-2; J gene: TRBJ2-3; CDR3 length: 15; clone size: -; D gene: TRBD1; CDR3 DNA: TGTGCCAGCAGCCCCTTGGCGTATGGACAGGGGGTTGGGTATTTT; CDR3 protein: CASSPLAYGQGVGYF
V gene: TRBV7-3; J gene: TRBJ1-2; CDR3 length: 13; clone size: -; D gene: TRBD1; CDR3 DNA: TGTGCCAGCAGCTCGACAGGGGGCCTAGGCTACACCTTC; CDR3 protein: CASSSTGGLGYTF
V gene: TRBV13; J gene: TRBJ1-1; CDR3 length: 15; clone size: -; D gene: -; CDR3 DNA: TGTGCCAGCAGCTCCGGCGGACAGTTAAACACTGAAGCTTTCTTT; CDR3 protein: CASSSGGQLNTEAFF
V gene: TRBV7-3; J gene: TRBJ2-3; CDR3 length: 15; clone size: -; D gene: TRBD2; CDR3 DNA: TGTGCCAGCAGCTTAGGACTAGCGGGGGCAGATACGCAGTATTTT; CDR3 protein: CASSLGLAGADTQYF
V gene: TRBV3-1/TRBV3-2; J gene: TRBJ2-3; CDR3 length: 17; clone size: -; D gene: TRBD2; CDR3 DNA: TGTGCCAGCAGCCAACCGACACTAGCGGAAGGCACAGATACGCAGTATTTT; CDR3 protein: CASSQPTLAEGTDTQYF
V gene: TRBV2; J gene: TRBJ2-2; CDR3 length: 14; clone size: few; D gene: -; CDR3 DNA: TGTGCCAGCCCGGGCAGGGAAAACACCGGGGAGCTGTTTTTT; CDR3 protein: CASPGRENTGELFF
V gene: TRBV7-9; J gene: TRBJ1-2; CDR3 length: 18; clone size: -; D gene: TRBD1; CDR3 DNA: TGTGCCAGCAGCTTAAGTCCACTCGGACAGGGGTTATTGTATGGCTACACCTTC; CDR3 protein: CASSLSPLGQGLLYGYTF
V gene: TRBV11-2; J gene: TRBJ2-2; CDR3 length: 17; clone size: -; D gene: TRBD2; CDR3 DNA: TGTGCCAGCAGCTTAGGGTCTAGCGGGAGATTCACCGGGGAGCTGTTTTTT; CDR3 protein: CASSLGSSGRFTGELFF
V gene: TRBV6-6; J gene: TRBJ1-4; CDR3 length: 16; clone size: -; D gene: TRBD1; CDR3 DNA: TGTGCCAGCAGTTACGGGCAGGGGGTGACTAATGAAAAACTGTTTTTT; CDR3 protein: CASSYGQGVTNEKLFF
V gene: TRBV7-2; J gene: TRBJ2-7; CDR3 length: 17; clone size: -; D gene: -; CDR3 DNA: TGTGCCAGCAGCAGCGTCGGAGGCCAAAGCGGGACAGGCGAGCAGTACTTC; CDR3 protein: CASSSVGGQSGTGEQYF
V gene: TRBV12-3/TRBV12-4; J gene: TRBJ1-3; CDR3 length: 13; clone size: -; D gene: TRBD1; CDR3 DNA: TGTGCCAGCAGCACGGGACAGGGAAACACCATATATTTT; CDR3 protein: CASSTGQGNTIYF